The 20 T cell receptor beta chains below were found in one sample sequenced in a study of cytomegalovirus exposure and HLA in healthy donors. The PCR ran on 60 Vbeta and 13 Jbeta primers. TCRdb's table, derived via immunoSEQ multiplex PCR, lists solely in-frame clones and lacks some. The profile shows 100,000 to 150,000 clones, under 12% of them singletons. The sequencing sample was made of PBMCs. These receptors came from a woman under 30 in good health and CMV-seropositive.

There are a few counts of this clone. V and J are TRBV6-6 and TRBJ2-1, with TRBD1 matching 10 bases. After removal of 5 bases from V and 8 bases from J, the junction contained 9 bases not matched to a gene. CDR3 size: 15 residues. Germline-derived CDR1 and CDR2 are MNHNY and SVGAGI (reference sequence). CDR3 sequence reads: CASSQGQGVAHEQFF. Here the CDR3 DNA reads TGTGCCAGCAGTCAAGGACAGGGGGTAGCACATGAGCAGTTCTTC.

This clone was observed a handful of times. This sequence joins TRBV6-1 and TRBJ2-1, with 7 nucleotides matching TRBD2. Losses at the gene ends were 7 bases for V and 16 bases for J; bases not matched to a gene: 7. The CDR3 consists of 10 residues. Germline lookup yields CDR1 MNHNS and CDR2 SASEGT. The CDR3, as DNA: TGTGCCAGCACGGGGGGTGGCCATTTCTTC. Its protein product is CASTGGGHFF.

This clone was found a few times. V and J are TRBV28 and TRBJ1-1; D ambiguous. Germline V gene lookup returns CDR1 MDHEN and CDR2 SYDVKM. With 4 bases removed from V and 7 bases from J, the gap between germline ends came to 10 bases. This CDR3 contains 12 residues. CDR3 sequence (DNA): TGTGCCAGCAGTTCCTTCCAGGTTGAAGCTTTCTTT. Translated, it gives CASSSFQVEAFF.

This clone has a handful of counts. V usage is TRBV7-2 and J usage is TRBJ1-2, with D possibly matching TRBD1 (6 bases). Germline V gene lookup returns CDR1 SGHTA and CDR2 FQGNSA. This CDR3 has 14 residues. Trimming left V 5 bases short and J 2 bases short, with 12 bases between. CDR3 coding DNA: TGTGCCAGCAGCCCACAGGGAGTCAACTATGGCTACACCTTC. Amino acid sequence: CASSPQGVNYGYTF.

The chain recombines TRBV6-5 with TRBJ1-2, with 11 bases identical to TRBD1. V trimming: 6 bases; J trimming: 6 bases; junction bases outside the gene matches: 6. Germline CDR1 is MNHEY and CDR2 is SVGAGI. The CDR3 is 14 residues long. The CDR3 sequence: CASSHGQGADGYTF. The CDR3 nucleotides read TGTGCCAGCAGCCACGGACAGGGGGCGGATGGCTACACCTTC.

This clone was observed a handful of times. The chain couples TRBV30 to TRBJ1-4; 7 bases map to TRBD1. CDR3 size: 14 residues. V shed 0 bases, J shed 8 bases, and the junction held 6 bases outside the gene matches. Germline CDR1 reads GTSNPN; CDR2 reads SVGIG (reference sequence). CDR3 loop: CAWSVQGSGEKLFF. The CDR3 bases are TGTGCCTGGAGTGTACAGGGGTCGGGGGAAAAACTGTTTTTT.

This chain joins TRBV5-8 and TRBJ2-3, with 9 positions matching TRBD2. The V and J ends lost 4 bases and 3 bases, in that order; junction bases with no gene match: 6. The CDR3 spans 15 residues. Germline V CDR1 and CDR2: SGHTS, YDEGEE. CDR3 sequence reads: CASSPLAGRTDTQYF. DNA of the CDR3: TGTGCCAGCAGCCCTCTAGCGGGAAGGACAGATACGCAGTATTTT.

The chain links TRBV28 to TRBJ2-7; D is ambiguous. The germline V and J ends were trimmed by 2 bases and 6 bases, with 8 bases remaining between them. Germline CDR1 MDHEN, CDR2 SYDVKM. The CDR3 consists of 12 residues. Here the CDR3 reads CASSLGGSEQYF. CDR3 in DNA: TGTGCCAGCAGTTTAGGCGGTTCCGAGCAGTACTTC. Complete variable domain (other parts from reference TRBV28 and TRBJ2-7): DVKVTQSSRYLVKRTGEKVFLECVQDMDHENMFWYRQDPGLGLRLIYFSYDVKMKEKGDIPEGYSVSREKKERFSLILESASTNQTSMYLCASSLGGSEQYFGPGTRLTVT.

This sequence joins TRBV6-1 and TRBJ1-3, with D unresolved. Germline CDR1 is MNHNS and CDR2 is SASEGT. This CDR3 region has 13 residues. V lost 7 bases and J lost 6, with 13 bases in between. CDR3 coding DNA: TGTGCCAGCAATAGCGGGTCATCAAACACCATATATTTT. Translating it yields CASNSGSSNTIYF.

This clone turned up a few times. The gene calls are TRBV27 and TRBJ2-6, with TRBD1 matching over 11 bases. The germline V gene encodes CDR1 MNHEY and CDR2 SMNVEV (reference sequence). V was clipped by 6 bases and J by 1 base; unmatched bases: 8. The CDR3 totals 18 residues. The CDR3 coding sequence is TGTGCCAGCAGGCGGGGCGGACAGGGGGCATCTGGGGCCAACGTCCTGACTTTC. It translates to CASRRGGQGASGANVLTF.

Note on this clone: One end of the junction varies from germline; a read error may be responsible. The chain combines TRBV7-8 with TRBJ1-1; D not certain. Germline V gene sequence: CDR1 SGHVS, CDR2 FQNEAQ. The length of the CDR3 is 16 residues. The CDR3 is CTSSLTIGVMNTEAFF. The CDR3 DNA sequence: TGTACCAGCAGCTTGACTATTGGGGTAATGAACACTGAAGCTTTCTTT.

This clone was seen at least ten times. CDR3 sequence: CASSPDHSRMNTEAFF. DNA of the CDR3: TGTGCCAGTAGTCCAGATCACTCGAGGATGAACACTGAAGCTTTCTTT. The V call is TRBV19, the J call TRBJ1-1; D is unclear. Trimming left V 5 bases short and J 0 bases short, with 16 bases between. Germline CDR1 reads LNHDA; CDR2 reads SQIVND (reference sequence). The CDR3 sequence is 16 residues long.

The chain links TRBV18 to TRBJ1-1; D is undetermined. Trimming removed 3 bases at V and 5 bases at J, with 16 bases between. CDR3 size: 15 residues. From germline, CDR1 is KGHSH and CDR2 LQKENI. The CDR3 protein is CASSPFTQDGTEAFF. The CDR3 DNA sequence: TGTGCCAGCTCACCGTTCACGCAGGATGGTACTGAAGCTTTCTTT.

The chain carries TRBV7-9 and TRBJ2-2; 9 bases match TRBD2. Per germline, CDR1 SEHNR and CDR2 FQNEAQ (reference sequence). The CDR3 length is 17 residues. Trimming removed 8 bases from V and 3 bases from J; junction bases left unmatched: 13. CDR3 sequence: CASFLTSGTGDTGELFF. CDR3 sequence (DNA): TGTGCCAGCTTTTTGACTAGCGGAACCGGGGACACCGGGGAGCTGTTTTTT.

In this sample, this clone turned up a few times. The genes are TRBV29-1 and TRBJ1-1; 7 bases agree with TRBD1. The germline V gene encodes CDR1 SQVTM and CDR2 ANQGSEA. The CDR3 contains 12 residues. Trimming cost V 5 bases and J 6 bases; bases outside gene matches: 6. DNA for the CDR3: TGCAGCGTTACGGGACAGAGCTCTGAAGCTTTCTTT. It codes for CSVTGQSSEAFF.

The table lists this clone with a few counts. J is TRBJ2-6 and V is TRBV6-1; 9 positions agree with TRBD2. Germline CDR1 is MNHNS and CDR2 is SASEGT. The CDR3 has 18 residues. The J segment lost 0 bases and the V segment lost 1 base, leaving 4 bases of the junction unmatched. In DNA, the CDR3 is TGTGCCAGCAGTGAAGTGGGACTAGCCCTCTCTGGGGCCAACGTCCTGACTTTC. Protein product: CASSEVGLALSGANVLTF.

CDR3 sequence reads: CASSIARSEVGYTF. The CDR3 nucleotides read TGTGCCAGTAGTATAGCAAGGAGCGAAGTGGGCTACACCTTC. The chain carries TRBV19 and TRBJ1-2; D ambiguous. This CDR3 contains 14 residues. Trimming pared 1 base from V and 8 bases from J, leaving 14 bases between. The V gene's germline CDR1 is LNHDA and CDR2 SQIVND (reference sequence).

This clone came up a few times. V gene TRBV28 combines with J gene TRBJ1-6; no reliable D call. From germline, CDR1 is MDHEN and CDR2 SYDVKM. Trimming left V 5 bases short and J 5 bases short, with 10 bases between. There are 14 residues in the CDR3. The CDR3 is CASSQHGNNSPLHF. CDR3 bases: TGTGCCAGCAGTCAACACGGGAATAATTCACCCCTCCACTTT.

The rearrangement uses TRBV9 and TRBJ2-5; TRBD2 is a possible D gene (5 bases). V was trimmed by 0 bases and J by 5 bases, leaving 14 bases between them. Looked up from germline, CDR1 is SGDLS and CDR2 is YYNGEE. The CDR3 totals 15 residues. The CDR3 DNA is TGTGCCAGCAGCGTAGGGACTCATAGTGGGGAGACCCAGTACTTC. It translates to CASSVGTHSGETQYF.

In its sample, this clone was seen a few times. The chain combines TRBV6-1 with TRBJ2-7, with D possibly TRBD2 on 6 matching bases. The CDR3 is 14 amino acids. CDR1 is MNHNS, CDR2 SASEGT, per germline. The V and J ends lost 2 bases and 3 bases respectively, with 11 bases between them. In DNA, the CDR3 is TGTGCCAGCAGTGAACTCACTAGCTTCTACGAGCAGTACTTC. Translated: CASSELTSFYEQYF.